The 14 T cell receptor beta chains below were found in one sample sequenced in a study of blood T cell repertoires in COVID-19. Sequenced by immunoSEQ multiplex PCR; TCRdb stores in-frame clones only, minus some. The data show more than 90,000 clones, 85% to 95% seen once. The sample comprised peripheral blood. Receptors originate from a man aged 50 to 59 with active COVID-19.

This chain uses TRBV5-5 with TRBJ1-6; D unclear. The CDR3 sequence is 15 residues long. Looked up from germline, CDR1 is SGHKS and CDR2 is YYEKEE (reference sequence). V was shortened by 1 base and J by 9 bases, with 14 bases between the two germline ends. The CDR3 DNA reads TGTGCCAGCAGCTTGAGGCCGGAACGAGGTTCACCCCTCCACTTT. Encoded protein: CASSLRPERGSPLHF.

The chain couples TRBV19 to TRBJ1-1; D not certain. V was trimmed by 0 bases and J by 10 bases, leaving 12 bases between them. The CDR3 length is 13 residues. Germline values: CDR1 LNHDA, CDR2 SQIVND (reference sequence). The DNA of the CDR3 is TGTGCCAGTAGTATAGATCGAGGGTTTCCAGCTTTCTTT. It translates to CASSIDRGFPAFF. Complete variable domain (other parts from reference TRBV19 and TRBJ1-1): DGGITQSPKYLFRKEGQNVTLSCEQNLNHDAMYWYRQDPGQGLRLIYYSQIVNDFQKGDIAEGYSVSREKKESFPLTVTSAQKNPTAFYLCASSIDRGFPAFFGQGTRLTVV.

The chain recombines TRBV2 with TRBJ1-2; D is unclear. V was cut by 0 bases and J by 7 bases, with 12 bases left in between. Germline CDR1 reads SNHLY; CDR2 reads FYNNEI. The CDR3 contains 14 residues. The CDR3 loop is CASSEARNIGGYTF. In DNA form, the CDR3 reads TGTGCCAGCAGTGAAGCGCGGAATATAGGTGGCTACACCTTC.

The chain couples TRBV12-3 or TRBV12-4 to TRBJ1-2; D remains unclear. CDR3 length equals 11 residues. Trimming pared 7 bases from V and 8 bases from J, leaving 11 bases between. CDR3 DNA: TGTGCCAGCACCTCTCTTGGCGGCTACACCTTC. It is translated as CASTSLGGYTF.

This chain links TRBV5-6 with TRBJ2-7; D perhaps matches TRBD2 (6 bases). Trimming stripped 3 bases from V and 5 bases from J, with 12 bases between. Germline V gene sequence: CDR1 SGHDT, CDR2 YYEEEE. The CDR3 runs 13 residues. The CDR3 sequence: CASSWDLTNEQYF. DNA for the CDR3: TGTGCCAGCAGCTGGGACTTGACCAACGAGCAGTACTTC.

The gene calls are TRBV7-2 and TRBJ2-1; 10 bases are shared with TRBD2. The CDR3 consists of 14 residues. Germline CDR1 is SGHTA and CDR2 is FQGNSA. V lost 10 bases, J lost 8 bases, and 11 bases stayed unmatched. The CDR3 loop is CATKRASGSDEQFF. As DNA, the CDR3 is TGTGCCACAAAGAGGGCTAGCGGGAGCGATGAGCAGTTCTTC.

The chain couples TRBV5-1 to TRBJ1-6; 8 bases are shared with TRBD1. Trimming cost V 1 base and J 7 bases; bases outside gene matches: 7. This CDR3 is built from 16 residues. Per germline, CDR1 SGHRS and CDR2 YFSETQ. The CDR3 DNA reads TGCGCCAGCAGCTTGCAGGGGGCTCCGCAGAATTCACCCCTCCACTTT. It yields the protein CASSLQGAPQNSPLHF. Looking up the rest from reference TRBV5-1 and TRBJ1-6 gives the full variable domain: KAGVTQTPRYLIKTRGQQVTLSCSPISGHRSVSWYQQTPGQGLQFLFEYFSETQRNKGNFPGRFSGRQFSNSRSEMNVSTLELGDSALYLCASSLQGAPQNSPLHFGNGTRLTVT.

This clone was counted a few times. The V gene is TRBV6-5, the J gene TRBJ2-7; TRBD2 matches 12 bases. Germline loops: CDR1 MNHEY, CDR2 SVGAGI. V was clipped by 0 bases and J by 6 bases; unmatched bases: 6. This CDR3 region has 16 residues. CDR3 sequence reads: CASSYSGLAGGGEQYF. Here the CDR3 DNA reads TGTGCCAGCAGTTACTCAGGCCTAGCGGGGGGGGGCGAGCAGTACTTC.

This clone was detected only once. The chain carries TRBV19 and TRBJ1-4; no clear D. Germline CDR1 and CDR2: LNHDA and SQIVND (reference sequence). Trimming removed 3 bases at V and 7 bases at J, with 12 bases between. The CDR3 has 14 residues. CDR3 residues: CASSIRESGEKLFF. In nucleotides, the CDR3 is TGTGCCAGTAGTATTCGGGAGTCGGGTGAAAAACTGTTTTTT.

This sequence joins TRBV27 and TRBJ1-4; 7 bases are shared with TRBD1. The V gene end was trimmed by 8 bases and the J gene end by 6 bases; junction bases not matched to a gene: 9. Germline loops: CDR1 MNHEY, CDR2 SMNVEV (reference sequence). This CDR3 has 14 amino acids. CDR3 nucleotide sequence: TGTGCCAGCGGTGAGACAGGGCAAGATGAAAAACTGTTTTTT. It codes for CASGETGQDEKLFF.

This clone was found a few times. The CDR3 here is CASSRGTQYF. The DNA of the CDR3 is TGTGCCAGCAGCCGGGGGACCCAGTACTTC. This sequence joins TRBV21-1 and TRBJ2-5; TRBD2 was called by the table and not checked on the DNA. TRBV21-1 is classified as a pseudogene. The CDR3 covers 10 residues.

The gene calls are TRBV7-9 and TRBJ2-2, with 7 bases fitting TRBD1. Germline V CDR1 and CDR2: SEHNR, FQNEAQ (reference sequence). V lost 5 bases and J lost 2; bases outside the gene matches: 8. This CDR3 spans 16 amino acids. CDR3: CASSTDRAPNTGELFF. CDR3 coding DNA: TGTGCCAGCAGCACCGACAGGGCCCCTAACACCGGGGAGCTGTTTTTT. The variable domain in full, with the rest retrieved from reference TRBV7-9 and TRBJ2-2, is DTGVSQNPRHKITKRGQNVTFRCDPISEHNRLYWYRQTLGQGPEFLTYFQNEAQLEKSRLLSDRFSAERPKGSFSTLEIQRTEQGDSAMYLCASSTDRAPNTGELFFGEGSRLTVL.

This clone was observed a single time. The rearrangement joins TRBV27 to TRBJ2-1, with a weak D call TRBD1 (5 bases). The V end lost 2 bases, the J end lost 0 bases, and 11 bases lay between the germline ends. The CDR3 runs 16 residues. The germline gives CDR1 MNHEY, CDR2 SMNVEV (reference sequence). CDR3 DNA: TGTGCCAGCAGTTTAAGACAGTCGAGCTCCTACAATGAGCAGTTCTTC. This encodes CASSLRQSSSYNEQFF.

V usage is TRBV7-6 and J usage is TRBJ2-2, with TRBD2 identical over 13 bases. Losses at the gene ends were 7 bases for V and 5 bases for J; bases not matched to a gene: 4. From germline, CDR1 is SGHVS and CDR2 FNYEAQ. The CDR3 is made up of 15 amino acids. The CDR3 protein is CASTGLAGVTGELFF. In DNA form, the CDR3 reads TGTGCCAGCACTGGACTAGCGGGAGTTACCGGGGAGCTGTTTTTT.